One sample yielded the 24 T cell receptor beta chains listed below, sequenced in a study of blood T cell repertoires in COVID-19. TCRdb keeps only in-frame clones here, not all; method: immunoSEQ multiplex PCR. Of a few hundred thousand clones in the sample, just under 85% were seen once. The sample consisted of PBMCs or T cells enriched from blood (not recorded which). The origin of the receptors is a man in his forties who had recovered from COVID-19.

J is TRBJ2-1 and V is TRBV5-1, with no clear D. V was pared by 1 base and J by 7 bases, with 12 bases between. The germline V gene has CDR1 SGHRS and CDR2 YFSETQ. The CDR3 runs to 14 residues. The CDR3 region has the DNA TGCGCCAGCAGCTTGTCTATACCGCTTAATGAGCAGTTCTTC. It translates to CASSLSIPLNEQFF.

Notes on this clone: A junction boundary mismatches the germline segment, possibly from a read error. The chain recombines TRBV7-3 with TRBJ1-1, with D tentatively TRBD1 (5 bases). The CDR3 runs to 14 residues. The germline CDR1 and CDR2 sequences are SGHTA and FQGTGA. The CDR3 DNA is TGTGCCAGCAGCATAACCGGGGGGAACACTGAAGCTTTCTTT. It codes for CASSITGGNTEAFF.

The CDR3 here is CASSQTETDTQYF. The CDR3 DNA is TGTGCCAGCAGCCAGACAGAGACAGATACGCAGTATTTT. The rearrangement uses TRBV12-3 or TRBV12-4 and TRBJ2-3, with D possibly matching TRBD1 (5 bases). The CDR3 spans 13 residues. V lost 6 bases and J 3 bases, leaving 10 bases between the germline ends.

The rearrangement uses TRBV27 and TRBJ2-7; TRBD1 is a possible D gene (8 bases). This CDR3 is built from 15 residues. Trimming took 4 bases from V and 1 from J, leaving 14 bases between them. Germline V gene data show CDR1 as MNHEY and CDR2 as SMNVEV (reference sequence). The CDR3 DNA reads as TGTGCCAGCAGTTCCTACAGGGGGGGATCCTACGAGCAGTACTTC. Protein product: CASSSYRGGSYEQYF.

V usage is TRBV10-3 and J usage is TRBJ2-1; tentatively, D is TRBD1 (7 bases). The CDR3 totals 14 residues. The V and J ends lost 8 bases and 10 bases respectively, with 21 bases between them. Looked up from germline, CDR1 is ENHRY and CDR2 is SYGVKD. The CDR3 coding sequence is TGTGCCATCTCCGGGACAATAGGAGGGGGCGAGCAGTTCTTC. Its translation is CAISGTIGGGEQFF.

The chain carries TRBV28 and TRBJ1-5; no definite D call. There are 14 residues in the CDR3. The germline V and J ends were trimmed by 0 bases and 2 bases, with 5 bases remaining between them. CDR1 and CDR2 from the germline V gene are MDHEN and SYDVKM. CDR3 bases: TGTGCCAGCAGTTTATGGGGCCGCAATCAGCCCCAGCATTTT. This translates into CASSLWGRNQPQHF.

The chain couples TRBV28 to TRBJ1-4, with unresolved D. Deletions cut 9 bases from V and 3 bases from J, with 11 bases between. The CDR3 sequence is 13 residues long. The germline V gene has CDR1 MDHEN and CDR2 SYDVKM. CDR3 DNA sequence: TGTGCCAGTCTTGAGGCGGCTAATGAAAAACTGTTTTTT. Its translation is CASLEAANEKLFF. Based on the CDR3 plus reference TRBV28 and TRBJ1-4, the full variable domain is DVKVTQSSRYLVKRTGEKVFLECVQDMDHENMFWYRQDPGLGLRLIYFSYDVKMKEKGDIPEGYSVSREKKERFSLILESASTNQTSMYLCASLEAANEKLFFGSGTQLSVL.

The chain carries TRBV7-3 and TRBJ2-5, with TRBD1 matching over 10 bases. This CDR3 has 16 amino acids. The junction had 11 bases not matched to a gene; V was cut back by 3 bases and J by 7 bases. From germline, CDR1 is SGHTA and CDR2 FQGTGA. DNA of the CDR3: TGTGCCAGCAGCTTCTACCCGGGACAGGGGCTGTCGACCCAGTACTTC. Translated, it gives CASSFYPGQGLSTQYF.

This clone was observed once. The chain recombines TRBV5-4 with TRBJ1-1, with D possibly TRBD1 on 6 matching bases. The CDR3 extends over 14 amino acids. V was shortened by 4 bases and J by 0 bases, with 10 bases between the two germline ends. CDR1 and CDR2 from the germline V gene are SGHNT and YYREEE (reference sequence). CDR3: CASSVDSLNTEAFF. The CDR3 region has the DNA TGTGCCAGCAGCGTGGACAGCTTGAACACTGAAGCTTTCTTT.

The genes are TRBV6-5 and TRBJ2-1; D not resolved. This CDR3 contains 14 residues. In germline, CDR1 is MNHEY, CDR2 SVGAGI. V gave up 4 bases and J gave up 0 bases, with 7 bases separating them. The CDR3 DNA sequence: TGTGCCAGCAGTTCCCGAGGCTCCTACAATGAGCAGTTCTTC. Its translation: CASSSRGSYNEQFF.

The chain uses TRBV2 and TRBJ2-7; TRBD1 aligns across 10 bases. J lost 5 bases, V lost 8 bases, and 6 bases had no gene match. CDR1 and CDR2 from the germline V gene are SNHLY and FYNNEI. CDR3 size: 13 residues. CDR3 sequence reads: CASLRDRGDEQYF. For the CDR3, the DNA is TGTGCCAGCCTCCGGGACAGGGGCGACGAGCAGTACTTC.

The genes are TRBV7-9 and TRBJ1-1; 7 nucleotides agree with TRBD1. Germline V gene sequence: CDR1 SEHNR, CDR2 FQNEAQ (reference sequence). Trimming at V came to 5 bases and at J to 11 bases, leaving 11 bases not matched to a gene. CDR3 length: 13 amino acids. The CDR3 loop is CASSLGPQGFAFF. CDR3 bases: TGTGCCAGCAGCCTCGGGCCACAGGGGTTCGCTTTCTTT.

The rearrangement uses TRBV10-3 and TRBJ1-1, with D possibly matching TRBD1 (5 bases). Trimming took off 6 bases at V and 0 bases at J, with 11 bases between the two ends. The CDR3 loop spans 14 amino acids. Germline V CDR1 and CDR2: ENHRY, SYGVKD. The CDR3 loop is CAISDTTVNTEAFF. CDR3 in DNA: TGTGCCATCAGCGACACGACAGTGAACACTGAAGCTTTCTTT.

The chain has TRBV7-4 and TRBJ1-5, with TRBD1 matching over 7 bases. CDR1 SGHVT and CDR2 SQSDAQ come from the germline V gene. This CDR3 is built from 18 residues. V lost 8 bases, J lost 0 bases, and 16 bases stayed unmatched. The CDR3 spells CASPSLGGTDHSNQPQHF. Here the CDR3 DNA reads TGTGCCAGCCCCAGCTTAGGGGGCACAGATCATAGCAATCAGCCCCAGCATTTT.

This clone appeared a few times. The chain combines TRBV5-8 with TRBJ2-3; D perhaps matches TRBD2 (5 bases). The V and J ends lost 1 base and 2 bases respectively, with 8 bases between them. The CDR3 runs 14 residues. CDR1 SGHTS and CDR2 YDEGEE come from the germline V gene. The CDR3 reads CASSLSGNTDTQYF. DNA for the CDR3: TGTGCCAGCAGCTTGTCCGGGAACACAGATACGCAGTATTTT. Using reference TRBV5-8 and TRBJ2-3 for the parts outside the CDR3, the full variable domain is EAGVTQSPTHLIKTRGQQATLRCSPISGHTSVYWYQQALGLGLQFLLWYDEGEERNRGNFPPRFSGRQFPNYSSELNVNALELEDSALYLCASSLSGNTDTQYFGPGTRLTVL.

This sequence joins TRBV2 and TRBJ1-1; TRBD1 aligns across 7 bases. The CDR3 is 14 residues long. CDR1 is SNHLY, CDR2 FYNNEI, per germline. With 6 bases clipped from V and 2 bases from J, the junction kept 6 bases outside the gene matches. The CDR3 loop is CASSVQGINTEAFF. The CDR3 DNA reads TGTGCCAGCAGCGTACAGGGGATCAACACTGAAGCTTTCTTT. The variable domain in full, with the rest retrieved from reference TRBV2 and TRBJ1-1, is EPEVTQTPSHQVTQMGQEVILRCVPISNHLYFYWYRQILGQKVEFLVSFYNNEISEKSEIFDDQFSVERPDGSNFTLKIRSTKLEDSAMYFCASSVQGINTEAFFGQGTRLTVV.

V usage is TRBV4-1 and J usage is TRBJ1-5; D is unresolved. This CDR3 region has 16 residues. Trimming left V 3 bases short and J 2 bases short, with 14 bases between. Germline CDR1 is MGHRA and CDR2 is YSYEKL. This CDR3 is CASSHKLPGGNQPQHF. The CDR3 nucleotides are TGCGCCAGCAGCCACAAATTACCCGGTGGCAATCAGCCCCAGCATTTT.

The CDR3 here is CASSSGQGTTEAFF. CDR3 nucleotide sequence: TGTGCCAGCAGCTCGGGACAGGGTACAACTGAAGCTTTCTTT. This rearrangement joins TRBV5-4 to TRBJ1-1; 9 bases agree with TRBD1. Unmatched junction bases numbered 5, after V lost 3 bases and J lost 5 bases. The CDR3 contains 14 residues. Germline CDR1 is SGHNT and CDR2 is YYREEE (reference sequence).

The DNA of the CDR3 is TGTGCCAGCAGTTTAACGGGAGCCAAAAACATTCAGTACTTC. Its translation is CASSLTGAKNIQYF. The V gene is TRBV28, the J gene TRBJ2-4; no clear D. The germline CDR1 and CDR2 sequences are MDHEN and SYDVKM. The V and J ends lost 2 bases and 0 bases respectively, with 5 bases between them. The CDR3 has 14 amino acids.

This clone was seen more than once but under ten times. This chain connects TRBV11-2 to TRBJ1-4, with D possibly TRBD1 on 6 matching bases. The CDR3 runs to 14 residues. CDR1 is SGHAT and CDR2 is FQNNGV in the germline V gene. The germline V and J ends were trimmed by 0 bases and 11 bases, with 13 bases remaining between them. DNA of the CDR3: TGTGCCAGCAGCTTAGATCTGGGGCAGGGGAAACTGTTTTTT. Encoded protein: CASSLDLGQGKLFF.

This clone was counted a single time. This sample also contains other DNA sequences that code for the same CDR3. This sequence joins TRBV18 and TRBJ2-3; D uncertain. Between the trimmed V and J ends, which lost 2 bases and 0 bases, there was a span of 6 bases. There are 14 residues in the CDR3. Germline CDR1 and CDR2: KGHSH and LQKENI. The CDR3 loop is CASSPSPSTDTQYF. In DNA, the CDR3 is TGTGCCAGCTCACCAAGCCCTAGCACAGATACGCAGTATTTT.

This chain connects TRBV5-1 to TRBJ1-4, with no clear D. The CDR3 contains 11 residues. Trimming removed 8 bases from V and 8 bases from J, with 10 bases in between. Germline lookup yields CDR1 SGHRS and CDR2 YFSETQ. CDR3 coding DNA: TGCGCCAGGGGTCACGGGGAAAAACTGTTTTTT. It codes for CARGHGEKLFF.

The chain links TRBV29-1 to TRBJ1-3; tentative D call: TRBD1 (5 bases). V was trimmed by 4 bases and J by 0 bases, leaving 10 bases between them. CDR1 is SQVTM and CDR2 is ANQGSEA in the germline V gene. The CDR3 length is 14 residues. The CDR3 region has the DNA TGCAGCGTTGGCCTGGACAACTCTGGAAACACCATATATTTT. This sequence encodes CSVGLDNSGNTIYF.

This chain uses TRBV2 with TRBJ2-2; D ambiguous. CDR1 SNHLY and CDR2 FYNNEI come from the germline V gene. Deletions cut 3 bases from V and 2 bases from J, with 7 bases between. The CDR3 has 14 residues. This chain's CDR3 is CASSDNSNTGELFF. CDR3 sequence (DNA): TGTGCCAGCAGTGATAACAGTAACACCGGGGAGCTGTTTTTT.